A selection of T cell receptor beta chains follows, all from one sample in a study of blood T cell repertoires in COVID-19. This table comes from immunoSEQ multiplex PCR, and its TCRdb copy is limited to in-frame clones, with some not included. The sample yields nearly 15,000 clones, 70% to 90% seen once. The sequencing sample was made of peripheral blood. Receptors were obtained from a human donor in a cohort sampled during active COVID-19. Each CDR3 is given with its conserved first and last residue. Each record gives: V gene, J gene, CDR3 length, clone size, D gene, CDR3 DNA, CDR3 protein. D genes are given only for firm matches. Clone size, where shown, is once, few, many, or a class for clones that have expanded.

TRBV3-1/TRBV3-2,TRBJ2-7,16,NA,TRBD1,TGTGCCAGCAGCCAATGGGGCACAGGGGCGATCTACGAGCAGTACTTC,CASSQWGTGAIYEQYF
TRBV28,TRBJ2-3,17,once,TRBD2,TGTGCCAGCAGTTTTTTCCTGTCAGCGGGAGGCACAGATACGCAGTATTTT,CASSFFLSAGGTDTQYF
TRBV7-6,TRBJ2-3,16,NA,TRBD1,TGTGCCAGCAGCCGCAGGGGACAGGGGGCAAAAGATACGCAGTATTTT,CASSRRGQGAKDTQYF
TRBV5-1,TRBJ2-2,16,NA,NA,TGCGCCAGCAGCTTGAGTGGAGGTCCGAGCACCGGGGAGCTGTTTTTT,CASSLSGGPSTGELFF
TRBV28,TRBJ2-1,14,NA,NA,TGTGCCAGCAGCCTAAGGGGACTTGTGAATGAGCAGTTCTTC,CASSLRGLVNEQFF
TRBV28,TRBJ1-5,14,few,NA,TGTGCCAGCAGTCCCGTACAGGGAAGCCAGCCCCAGCATTTT,CASSPVQGSQPQHF
TRBV3-1/TRBV3-2,TRBJ1-2,15,NA,NA,TGTGCCAGCGGGGGGACGGCGACTCGTAACTATGGCTACACCTTC,CASGGTATRNYGYTF
TRBV24-1,TRBJ2-1,13,NA,TRBD1,TGTGCCACCAGTGATTTGAGGGGGCCGGGGCAGTTCTTC,CATSDLRGPGQFF
TRBV11-2,TRBJ2-1,18,NA,TRBD2,TGTGCCAGCAGACCGGGACTACCAACCTCCTCCAATAGGTATGAGCAGTTCTTC,CASRPGLPTSSNRYEQFF
TRBV6-6,TRBJ2-7,15,NA,NA,TGTGCCAGCACCGGCGGGACTCCCGACTCCTACGAGCAGTACTTC,CASTGGTPDSYEQYF
TRBV2,TRBJ2-1,14,once,NA,TGTGCCAGCAGAGACGCCTGGGGAGTCAATGAGCAGTTCTTC,CASRDAWGVNEQFF
TRBV4-1,TRBJ2-3,14,NA,NA,TGCGCCAGCAGCCAACGACAGCGCCAAGATACGCAGTATTTT,CASSQRQRQDTQYF
TRBV28,TRBJ1-2,16,NA,TRBD1,TGTGCCAGCAGTGCCAAAGGACAGGCTGGCGACTATGGCTACACCTTC,CASSAKGQAGDYGYTF
TRBV24-1,TRBJ2-3,16,NA,NA,TGTGCCACCAGTGACCTAGGCGGAGCTAGCACAGATACGCAGTATTTT,CATSDLGGASTDTQYF
TRBV2,TRBJ2-7,14,NA,NA,TGTGCCAGCGAAGTTCACAGGATCTCCTACGAGCAGTACTTC,CASEVHRISYEQYF
TRBV5-1,TRBJ2-6,14,once,NA,TGCGCCACCTCAACGGGCTCTGGGGCCAACGTCCTGACTTTC,CATSTGSGANVLTF
TRBV29-1,TRBJ1-2,15,NA,NA,TGCAGCGTTGAGGGGGGGGTAGGACCCGAGGGAGGCTACACCTTC,CSVEGGVGPEGGYTF
TRBV28,TRBJ2-2,14,NA,NA,TGTGCCAGCAGAACAGACATGAACACCGGGGAGCTGTTTTTT,CASRTDMNTGELFF
TRBV19,TRBJ1-5,14,NA,NA,TGTGCCAGTACCTCGGGGCAGGGAGGACAGCCCCAGCATTTT,CASTSGQGGQPQHF
TRBV20-1,TRBJ2-7,11,few,NA,TGCAGTGCCAGAAATTATTACGAGCAGTACTTC,CSARNYYEQYF
TRBV5-5,TRBJ2-3,15,NA,NA,TGTGCCAGCAGGCCCCCAGGGTTTGGGACAGATACGCAGTATTTT,CASRPPGFGTDTQYF
TRBV5-1,TRBJ2-3,15,NA,NA,TGCGCCAGCAGCTCTGGAGGGGTAGGCACAGATACGCAGTATTTT,CASSSGGVGTDTQYF
TRBV7-9,TRBJ2-7,13,NA,NA,TGTGCCAGCAGCTTTGCCGGGGGATACGAGCAGTACTTC,CASSFAGGYEQYF
TRBV2,TRBJ2-7,11,NA,TRBD2,TGTGCCAGCATTTTAGCGGGAGGGCAGTACTTC,CASILAGGQYF
TRBV15,TRBJ2-7,15,NA,TRBD1,TGTGCCACCAGCGATAGACAGGGGAAAGGGTACGAGCAGTACTTC,CATSDRQGKGYEQYF
TRBV5-1,TRBJ2-7,13,NA,TRBD1,TGCGCCAGCACTCGGACAGGGTCCTACGAGCAGTACTTC,CASTRTGSYEQYF
TRBV27,TRBJ1-1,15,NA,NA,TGTGCCAGCAGTCCCCGGGGCGGGGTGGGCACTGAAGCTTTCTTT,CASSPRGGVGTEAFF
TRBV10-3,TRBJ1-3,11,NA,NA,TGTGCCATGGGCCTTGGAAACACCATATATTTT,CAMGLGNTIYF
TRBV6-5,TRBJ1-6,15,NA,NA,TGTGCCAGCAACGTTAACGGGGGAGGCCCTTCACCCCTCCACTTT,CASNVNGGGPSPLHF
TRBV18,TRBJ1-1,15,NA,TRBD1,TGTGCCAGCTCACCGCCGGGACAGTTGAACACTGAAGCTTTCTTT,CASSPPGQLNTEAFF
TRBV10-3,TRBJ2-1,15,once,TRBD2,TGTGCCATCAGTGAGCTAGCGGGAGTTTACAATGAGCAGTTCTTC,CAISELAGVYNEQFF
TRBV5-4,TRBJ2-5,15,NA,TRBD2,TGTGCCACCCAGGGACTAGCGGGAGGGCCGGAGACCCAGTACTTC,CATQGLAGGPETQYF
TRBV11-3,TRBJ2-3,16,once,TRBD2,TGTGCCAGCAGCTTAGTAGCGGGAGGGATCACAGATACGCAGTATTTT,CASSLVAGGITDTQYF
TRBV14,TRBJ2-5,16,once,TRBD2,TGTGCCAGCAGCCAAAATAGCGGGATATTCCAAGAGACCCAGTACTTC,CASSQNSGIFQETQYF
TRBV4-1,TRBJ2-7,17,NA,TRBD2,TGCGCCAGCAGCCAAGACCGAAGGACTAGCGGGAGAGGCGAGCAGTACTTC,CASSQDRRTSGRGEQYF
TRBV5-1,TRBJ1-1,15,NA,NA,TGCGCCAGCAGCCAGGAGGCGATACGTACCACTGAAGCTTTCTTT,CASSQEAIRTTEAFF
TRBV7-6,TRBJ2-1,15,once,NA,TGTGCCAGCAGCTTAGTTTACCGGTCGAACAATGAGCAGTTCTTC,CASSLVYRSNNEQFF
TRBV19,TRBJ2-1,13,NA,TRBD1,TGTGCCAGTAAACAGGGGGTGATGGGTGAGCAGTTCTTC,CASKQGVMGEQFF
TRBV3-1/TRBV3-2,TRBJ2-7,14,few,NA,TGTGCCAGCAGCCAAGACAGGGTTATCTACGAGCAGTACTTC,CASSQDRVIYEQYF
TRBV7-3,TRBJ2-1,15,NA,TRBD2,TGTGCCAGCAGCCAAGGGACTAGCTCCTACAATGAGCAGTTCTTC,CASSQGTSSYNEQFF
TRBV6-5,TRBJ1-1,13,NA,TRBD1,TGTGCCAGCAGTTCCAACAGGGGACGTGCTGCTTTCTTT,CASSSNRGRAAFF
TRBV5-1,TRBJ2-7,14,few,NA,TGCGCCAGCAGCCAGGGGGGTACATCCTACGAGCAGTACTTC,CASSQGGTSYEQYF